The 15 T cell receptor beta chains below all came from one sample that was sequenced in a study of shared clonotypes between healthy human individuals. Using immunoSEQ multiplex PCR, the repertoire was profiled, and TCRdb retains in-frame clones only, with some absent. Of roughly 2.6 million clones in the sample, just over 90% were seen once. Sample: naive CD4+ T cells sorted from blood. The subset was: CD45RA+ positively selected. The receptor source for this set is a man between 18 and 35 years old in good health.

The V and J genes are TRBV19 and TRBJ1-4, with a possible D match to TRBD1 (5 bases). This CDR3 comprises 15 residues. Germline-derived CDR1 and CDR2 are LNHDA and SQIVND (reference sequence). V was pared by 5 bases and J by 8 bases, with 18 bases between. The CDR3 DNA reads TGTGCCAGTAGTGCCACAGGTGGTGGTTGGGAAAAACTGTTTTTT. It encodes CASSATGGGWEKLFF.

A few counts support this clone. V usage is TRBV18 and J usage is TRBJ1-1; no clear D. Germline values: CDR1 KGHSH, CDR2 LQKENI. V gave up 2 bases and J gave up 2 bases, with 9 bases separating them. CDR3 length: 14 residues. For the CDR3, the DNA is TGTGCCAGCTCACCATTCAGGATTAACACTGAAGCTTTCTTT. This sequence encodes CASSPFRINTEAFF.

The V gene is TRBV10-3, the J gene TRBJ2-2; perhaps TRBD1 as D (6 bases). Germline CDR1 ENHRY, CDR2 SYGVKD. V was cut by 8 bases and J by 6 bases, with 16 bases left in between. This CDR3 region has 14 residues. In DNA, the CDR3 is TGTGCCATCCGGAGACAGGCCGCCGCCGGGGAGCTGTTTTTT. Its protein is CAIRRQAAAGELFF.

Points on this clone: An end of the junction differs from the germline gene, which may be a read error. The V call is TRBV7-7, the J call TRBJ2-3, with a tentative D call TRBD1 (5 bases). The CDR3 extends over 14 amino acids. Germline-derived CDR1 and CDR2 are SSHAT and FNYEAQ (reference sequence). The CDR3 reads CASSLSQGTDTQYF. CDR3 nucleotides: TGTGCTAGCAGCTTAAGCCAGGGAACAGATACGCAGTATTTT.

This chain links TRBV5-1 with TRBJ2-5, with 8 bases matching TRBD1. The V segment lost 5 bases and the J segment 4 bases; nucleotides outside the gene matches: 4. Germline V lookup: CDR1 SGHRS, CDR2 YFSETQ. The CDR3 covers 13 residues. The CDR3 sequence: CASRRTGSETQYF. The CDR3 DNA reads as TGCGCCAGCAGACGGACAGGGTCAGAGACCCAGTACTTC.

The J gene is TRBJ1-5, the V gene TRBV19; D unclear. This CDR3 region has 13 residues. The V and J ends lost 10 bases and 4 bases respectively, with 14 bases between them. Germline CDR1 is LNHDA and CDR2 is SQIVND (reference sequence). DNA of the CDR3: TGTGCCACCTCGAGGGATAGGAATCAGCCCCAGCATTTT. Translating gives CATSRDRNQPQHF.

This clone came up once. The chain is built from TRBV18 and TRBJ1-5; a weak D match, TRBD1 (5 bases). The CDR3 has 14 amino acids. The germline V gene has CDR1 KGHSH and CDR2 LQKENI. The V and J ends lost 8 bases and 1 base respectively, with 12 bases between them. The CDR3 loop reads CASAGGASNQPQHF. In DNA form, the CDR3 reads TGTGCCAGCGCTGGGGGAGCGAGCAATCAGCCCCAGCATTTT.

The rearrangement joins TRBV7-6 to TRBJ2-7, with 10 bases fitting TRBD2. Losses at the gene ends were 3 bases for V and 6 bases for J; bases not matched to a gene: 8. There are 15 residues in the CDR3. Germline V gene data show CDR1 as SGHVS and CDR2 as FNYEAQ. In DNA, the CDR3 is TGTGCCAGCAGCTTCCACCTAGCGGGAGAGGGCGAGCAGTACTTC. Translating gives CASSFHLAGEGEQYF.

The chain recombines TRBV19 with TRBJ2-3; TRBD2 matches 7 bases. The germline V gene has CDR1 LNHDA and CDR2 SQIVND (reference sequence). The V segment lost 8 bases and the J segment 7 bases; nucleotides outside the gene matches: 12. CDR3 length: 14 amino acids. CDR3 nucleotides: TGTGCCAGTTGCGACGGCCGACTAGCTTATACGCAGTATTTT. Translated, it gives CASCDGRLAYTQYF.

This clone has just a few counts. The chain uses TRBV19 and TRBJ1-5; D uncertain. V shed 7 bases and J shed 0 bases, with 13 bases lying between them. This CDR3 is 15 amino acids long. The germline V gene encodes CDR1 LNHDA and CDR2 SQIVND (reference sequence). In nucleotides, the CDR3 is TGTGCCAGTACCTACGCCTGGGGTAGCAATCAGCCCCAGCATTTT. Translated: CASTYAWGSNQPQHF.

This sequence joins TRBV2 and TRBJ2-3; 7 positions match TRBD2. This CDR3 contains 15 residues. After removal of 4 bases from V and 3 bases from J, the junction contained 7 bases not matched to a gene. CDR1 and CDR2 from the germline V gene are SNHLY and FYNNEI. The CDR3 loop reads CASSGEGSRTDTQYF. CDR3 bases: TGTGCCAGCAGTGGGGAGGGATCGAGGACAGATACGCAGTATTTT.

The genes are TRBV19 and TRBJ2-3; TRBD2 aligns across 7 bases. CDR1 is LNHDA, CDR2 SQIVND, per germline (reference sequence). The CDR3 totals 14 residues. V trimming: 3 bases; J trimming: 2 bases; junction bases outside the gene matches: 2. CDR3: CASSMRENTDTQYF. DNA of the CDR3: TGTGCCAGTAGTATGCGGGAGAACACAGATACGCAGTATTTT.

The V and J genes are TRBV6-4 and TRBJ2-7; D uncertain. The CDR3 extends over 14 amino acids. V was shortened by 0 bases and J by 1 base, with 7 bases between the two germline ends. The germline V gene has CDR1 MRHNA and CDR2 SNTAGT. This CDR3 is CASSDSSTSYEQYF. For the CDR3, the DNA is TGTGCCAGCAGTGACTCATCCACGTCCTACGAGCAGTACTTC.

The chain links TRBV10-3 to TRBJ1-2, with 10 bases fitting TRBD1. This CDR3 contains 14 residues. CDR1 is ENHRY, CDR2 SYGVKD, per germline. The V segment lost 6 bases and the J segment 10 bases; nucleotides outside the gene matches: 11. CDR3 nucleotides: TGTGCCATCAGCGTTACCGGGACAGGGGCAGACTACACCTTC. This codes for CAISVTGTGADYTF.

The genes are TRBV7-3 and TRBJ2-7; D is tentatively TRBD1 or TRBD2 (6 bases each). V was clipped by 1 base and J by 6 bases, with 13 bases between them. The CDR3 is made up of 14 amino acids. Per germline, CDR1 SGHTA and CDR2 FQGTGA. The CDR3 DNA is TGTGCCAGCAGCTTAAGTGGGGGGCCGAGCGAGCAGTACTTC. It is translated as CASSLSGGPSEQYF. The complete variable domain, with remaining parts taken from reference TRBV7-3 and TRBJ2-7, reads GAGVSQTPSNKVTEKGKYVELRCDPISGHTALYWYRQSLGQGPEFLIYFQGTGAADDSGLPNDRFFAVRPEGSVSTLKIQRTERGDSAVYLCASSLSGGPSEQYFGPGTRLTVT.